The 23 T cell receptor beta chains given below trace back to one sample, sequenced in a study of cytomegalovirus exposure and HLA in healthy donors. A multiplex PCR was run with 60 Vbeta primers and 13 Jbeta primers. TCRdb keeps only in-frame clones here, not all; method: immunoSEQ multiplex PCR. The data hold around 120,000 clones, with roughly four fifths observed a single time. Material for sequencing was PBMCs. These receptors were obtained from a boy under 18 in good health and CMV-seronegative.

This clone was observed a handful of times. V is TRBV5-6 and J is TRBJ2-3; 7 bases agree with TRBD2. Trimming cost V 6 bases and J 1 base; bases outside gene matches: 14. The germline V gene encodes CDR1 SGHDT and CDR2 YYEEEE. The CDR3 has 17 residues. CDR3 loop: CASTVLGRGDGTDTQYF. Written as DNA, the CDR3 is TGTGCCAGCACGGTACTAGGGAGGGGAGACGGCACAGATACGCAGTATTTT.

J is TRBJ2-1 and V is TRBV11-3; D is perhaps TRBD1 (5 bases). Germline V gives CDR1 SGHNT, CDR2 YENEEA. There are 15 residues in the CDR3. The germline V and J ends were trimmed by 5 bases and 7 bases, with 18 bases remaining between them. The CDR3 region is CASSPGPNKGNEQFF. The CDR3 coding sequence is TGTGCCAGCAGCCCAGGCCCAAATAAGGGGAATGAGCAGTTCTTC.

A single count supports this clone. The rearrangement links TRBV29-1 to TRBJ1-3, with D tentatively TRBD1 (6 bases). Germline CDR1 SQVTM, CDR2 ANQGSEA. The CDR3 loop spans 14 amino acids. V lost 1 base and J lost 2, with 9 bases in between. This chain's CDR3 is CSVEAAGAGNTIYF. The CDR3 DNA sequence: TGCAGCGTTGAAGCGGCAGGGGCTGGAAACACCATATATTTT.

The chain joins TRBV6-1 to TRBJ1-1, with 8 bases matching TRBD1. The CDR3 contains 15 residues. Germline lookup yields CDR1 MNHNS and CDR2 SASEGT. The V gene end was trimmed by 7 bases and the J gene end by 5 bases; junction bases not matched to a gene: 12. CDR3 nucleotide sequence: TGTGCCAGCAAAATTTCTCGACAGGGGCGGACTGAAGCTTTCTTT. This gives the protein CASKISRQGRTEAFF.

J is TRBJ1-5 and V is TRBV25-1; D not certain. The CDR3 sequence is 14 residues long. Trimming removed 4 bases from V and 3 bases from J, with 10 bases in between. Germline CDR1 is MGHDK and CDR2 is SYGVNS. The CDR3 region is CASSVQSPNQPQHF. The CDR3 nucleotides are TGTGCCAGCAGTGTACAGTCCCCCAATCAGCCCCAGCATTTT.

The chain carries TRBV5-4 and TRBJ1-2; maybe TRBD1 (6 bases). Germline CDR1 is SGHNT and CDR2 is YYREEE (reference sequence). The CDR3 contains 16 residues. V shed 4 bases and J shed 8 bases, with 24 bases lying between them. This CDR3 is CASSLLNTGQTRGYTF. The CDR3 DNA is TGTGCCAGCAGCCTCCTTAACACCGGACAGACCCGAGGCTACACCTTC.

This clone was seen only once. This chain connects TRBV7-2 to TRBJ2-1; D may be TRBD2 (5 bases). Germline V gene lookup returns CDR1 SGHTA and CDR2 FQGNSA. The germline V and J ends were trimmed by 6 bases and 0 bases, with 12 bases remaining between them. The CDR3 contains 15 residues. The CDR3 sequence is CASRYGLPSYNEQFF. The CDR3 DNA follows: TGTGCCAGCAGGTATGGACTCCCCTCCTACAATGAGCAGTTCTTC.

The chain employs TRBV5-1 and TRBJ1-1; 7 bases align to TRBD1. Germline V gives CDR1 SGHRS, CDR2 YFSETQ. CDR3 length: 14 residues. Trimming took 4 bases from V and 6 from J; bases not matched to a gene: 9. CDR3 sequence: CASSLAGGAPEAFF. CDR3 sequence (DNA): TGCGCCAGCAGCCTAGCAGGGGGAGCCCCTGAAGCTTTCTTT. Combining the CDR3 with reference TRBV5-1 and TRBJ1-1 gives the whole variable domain KAGVTQTPRYLIKTRGQQVTLSCSPISGHRSVSWYQQTPGQGLQFLFEYFSETQRNKGNFPGRFSGRQFSNSRSEMNVSTLELGDSALYLCASSLAGGAPEAFFGQGTRLTVV.

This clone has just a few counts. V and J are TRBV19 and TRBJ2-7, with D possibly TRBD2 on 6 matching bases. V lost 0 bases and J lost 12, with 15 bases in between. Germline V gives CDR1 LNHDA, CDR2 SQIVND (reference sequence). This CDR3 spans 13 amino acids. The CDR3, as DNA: TGTGCCAGTAGTATAGATCTATGGCGGGATAGGTACTTC. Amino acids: CASSIDLWRDRYF.

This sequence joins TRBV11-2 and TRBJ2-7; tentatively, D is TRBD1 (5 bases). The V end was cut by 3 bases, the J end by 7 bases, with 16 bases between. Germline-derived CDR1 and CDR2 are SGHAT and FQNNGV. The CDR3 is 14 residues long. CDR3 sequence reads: CASSFPGSPGEQYF. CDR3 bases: TGTGCCAGCAGCTTCCCCGGAAGCCCAGGGGAGCAGTACTTC.

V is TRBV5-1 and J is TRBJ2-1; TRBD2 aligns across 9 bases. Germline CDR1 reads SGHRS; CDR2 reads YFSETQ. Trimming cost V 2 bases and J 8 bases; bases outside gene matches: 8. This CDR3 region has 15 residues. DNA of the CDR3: TGCGCCAGCAGCTTTGGCGGGAGGGGGAGCGATGAGCAGTTCTTC. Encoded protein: CASSFGGRGSDEQFF.

The CDR3 DNA follows: TGCGCCAGCGGGCGGGCCCTCGTCTCGTCGGGAGGGCTTCGCGAGCAGTACTTC. Protein sequence: CASGRALVSSGGLREQYF. V and J are TRBV5-1 and TRBJ2-7; 8 nucleotides match TRBD2. V was clipped by 7 bases and J by 6 bases; unmatched bases: 24. CDR1 is SGHRS and CDR2 is YFSETQ in the germline V gene. This CDR3 is 18 amino acids long.

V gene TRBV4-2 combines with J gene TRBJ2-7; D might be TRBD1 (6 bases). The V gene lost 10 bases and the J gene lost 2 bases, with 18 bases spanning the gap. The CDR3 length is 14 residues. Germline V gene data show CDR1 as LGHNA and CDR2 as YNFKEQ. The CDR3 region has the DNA TGTGCCACCCAACTGGGACACGCGGCCTACGAGCAGTACTTC. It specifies CATQLGHAAYEQYF.

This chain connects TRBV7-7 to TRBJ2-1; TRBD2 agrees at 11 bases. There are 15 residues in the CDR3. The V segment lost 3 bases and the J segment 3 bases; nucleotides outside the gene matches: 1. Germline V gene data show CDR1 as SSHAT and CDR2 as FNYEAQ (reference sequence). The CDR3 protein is CASSFGLAGYNEQFF. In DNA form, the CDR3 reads TGTGCCAGCAGCTTCGGACTAGCGGGCTACAATGAGCAGTTCTTC.

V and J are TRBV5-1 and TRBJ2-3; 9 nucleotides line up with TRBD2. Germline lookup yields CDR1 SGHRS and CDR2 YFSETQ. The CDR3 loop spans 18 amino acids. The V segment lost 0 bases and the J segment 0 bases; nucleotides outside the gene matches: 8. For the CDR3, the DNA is TGCGCCAGCAGCTTGGGGGCGGCTAGCGGGATGAGCACAGATACGCAGTATTTT. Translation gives CASSLGAASGMSTDTQYF. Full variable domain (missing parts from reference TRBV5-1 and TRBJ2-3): KAGVTQTPRYLIKTRGQQVTLSCSPISGHRSVSWYQQTPGQGLQFLFEYFSETQRNKGNFPGRFSGRQFSNSRSEMNVSTLELGDSALYLCASSLGAASGMSTDTQYFGPGTRLTVL.

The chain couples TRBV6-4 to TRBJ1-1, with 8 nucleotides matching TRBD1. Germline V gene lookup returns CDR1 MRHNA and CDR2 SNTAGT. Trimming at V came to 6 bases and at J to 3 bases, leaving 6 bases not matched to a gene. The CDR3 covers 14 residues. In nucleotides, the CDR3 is TGTGCCAGCAGAGCAGGGGGCGCGGACACTGAAGCTTTCTTT. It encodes CASRAGGADTEAFF.

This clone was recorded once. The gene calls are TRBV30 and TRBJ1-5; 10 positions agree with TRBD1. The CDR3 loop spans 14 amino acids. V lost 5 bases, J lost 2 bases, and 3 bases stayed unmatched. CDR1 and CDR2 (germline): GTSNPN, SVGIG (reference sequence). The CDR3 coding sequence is TGTGCCTGGGGGGACAGGGGACGCAATCAGCCCCAGCATTTT. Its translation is CAWGDRGRNQPQHF.

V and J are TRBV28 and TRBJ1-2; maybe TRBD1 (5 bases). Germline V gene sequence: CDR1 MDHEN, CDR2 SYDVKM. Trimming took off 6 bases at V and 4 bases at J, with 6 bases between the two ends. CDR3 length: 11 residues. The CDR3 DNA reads TGTGCCAGCAGCGACAGCTATGGCTACACCTTC. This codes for CASSDSYGYTF.

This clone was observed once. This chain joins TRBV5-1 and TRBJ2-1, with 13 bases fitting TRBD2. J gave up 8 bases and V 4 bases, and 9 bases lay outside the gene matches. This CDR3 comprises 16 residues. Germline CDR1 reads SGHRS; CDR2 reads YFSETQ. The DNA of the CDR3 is TGCGCCAGCAGCCTGCGGACTAGCGGGAGAGGGGATGAGCAGTTCTTC. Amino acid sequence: CASSLRTSGRGDEQFF.

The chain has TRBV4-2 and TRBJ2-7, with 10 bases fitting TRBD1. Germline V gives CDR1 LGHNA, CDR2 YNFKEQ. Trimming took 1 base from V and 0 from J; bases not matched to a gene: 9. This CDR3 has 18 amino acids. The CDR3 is CASSQGTGGSLSSYEQYF. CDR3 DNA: TGTGCCAGCAGCCAAGGGACAGGGGGATCGTTAAGCTCCTACGAGCAGTACTTC.

CDR3: CASSIATGQISYEQYF. CDR3 coding DNA: TGTGCCAGTAGTATAGCGACGGGACAGATCTCCTACGAGCAGTACTTC. This chain uses TRBV19 with TRBJ2-7; 7 bases line up with TRBD1. Germline CDR1 LNHDA, CDR2 SQIVND (reference sequence). Germline trimming cut 1 base from V and 0 bases from J; bases unmatched to any gene: 6. The CDR3 is made up of 16 amino acids.

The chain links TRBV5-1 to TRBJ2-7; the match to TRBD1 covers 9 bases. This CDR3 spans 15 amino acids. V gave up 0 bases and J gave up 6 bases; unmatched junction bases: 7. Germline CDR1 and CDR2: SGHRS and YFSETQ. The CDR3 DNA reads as TGCGCCAGCAGCTTGGCCCGACAGGGGGAAGGCGAGCAGTACTTC. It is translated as CASSLARQGEGEQYF.

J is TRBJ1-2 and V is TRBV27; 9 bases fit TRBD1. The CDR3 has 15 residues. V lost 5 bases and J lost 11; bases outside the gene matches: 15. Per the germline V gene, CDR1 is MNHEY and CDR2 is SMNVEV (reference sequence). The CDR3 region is CASSPQGQGVLGYTF. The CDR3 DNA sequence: TGTGCCAGCAGTCCCCAGGGACAGGGTGTGCTTGGTTACACCTTC.